The entry that follows covers one T cell receptor (beta chain) sequence. The data derive from a study of blood T cell repertoires in COVID-19. The repertoire was sequenced with immunoSEQ multiplex PCR; TCRdb's copy has only in-frame clones and lacks some. The table lists about 140,000 clones, roughly 80% of them singletons. The CDR3 covers 17 residues. Germline CDR1 reads SEHNR; CDR2 reads FQNEAQ (reference sequence). J gave up 2 bases and V 1 base, and 10 bases lay outside the gene matches. The specimen was peripheral blood. The chain combines TRBV7-9 with TRBJ2-7; TRBD2 matches 8 bases. The sequence came from a woman in her forties or fifties with active or convalescent COVID-19. For the CDR3, the DNA is TGTGCCAGCAGCTTAGGCTTTACCAGCGGGGGAGCCTACGAGCAGTACTTC. This translates into CASSLGFTSGGAYEQYF.